The 10 T cell receptor beta chains given below trace back to one sample, sequenced in a study of blood T cells in healthy people across ages. It was with a sample-barcoded 5' primer and a J-beta primer mix that a second PCR of roughly 6 to 11 cycles was run. TCRdb reprocessed the 5' RACE reads via MiXCR and lists one record per CDR3 protein. This table holds around 1,600,000 distinct CDR3 sequences, roughly 43% found once. Sequencing input: blood. The receptors were gathered from a woman aged 18-35 years in good health.

Ten or more counts support this clonotype. The CDR3 coding sequence is TGTGCCAGCAGGGGGGCCAGCAATCAGCCCCAGCATTTT. Encoded protein: CASRGASNQPQHF. The genes are TRBV12-3 or TRBV12-4 and TRBJ1-5; TRBD1 is a possible D gene (6 bases). There are 13 residues in the CDR3. Trimming shortened V by 6 bases and J by 1 base, and 7 bases separated the two germline ends.

CDR3 nucleotides: TGTGCCAGCAGCCAAGTAACTAGCGGTTACACCTACAATGAGCAGTTCTTC. This sequence encodes CASSQVTSGYTYNEQFF. This chain joins TRBV3-1 and TRBJ2-1, with 8 bases identical to TRBD2. Germline trimming cut 1 base from V and 2 bases from J; bases unmatched to any gene: 7. CDR1 LGHDT and CDR2 YNNKEL come from the germline V gene (reference sequence). The CDR3 has 17 amino acids.

V is TRBV12-3 or TRBV12-4 and J is TRBJ2-1, with a tentative D call TRBD2 (5 bases). This CDR3 is 15 amino acids long. Trimming left V 5 bases short and J 0 bases short, with 11 bases between. The CDR3 DNA reads TGTGCCAGCAGTCAGAGGGTCAGCTCCTACAATGAGCAGTTCTTC. It is translated as CASSQRVSSYNEQFF.

This clonotype was recorded a few times. The chain employs TRBV6-2 or TRBV6-3 and TRBJ1-1; D gene uncertain. Germline CDR1 MNHEY, CDR2 SVGEGT. The ends were cut back, 5 bases at V and 0 bases at J, with 13 bases in the middle. This CDR3 has 15 residues. The CDR3 DNA follows: TGTGCCAGCAGTAAACCTCGGGTATTGAACACTGAAGCTTTCTTT. Translating gives CASSKPRVLNTEAFF.

This clonotype has a single count. Mismatch with germline at one junction end may stem from a read error. The chain combines TRBV18 with TRBJ1-1; D gene unclear. In germline, CDR1 is KGHSH, CDR2 LQKENI. This CDR3 has 15 amino acids. CDR3 amino acids: CASSPAKVRLGPPQF. The CDR3 nucleotides are TGTGCCAGCTCACCAGCGAAGGTTCGGCTGGGTCCCCCCCAATTT.

The chain employs TRBV29-1 and TRBJ1-2; D uncertain. Germline-derived CDR1 and CDR2 are SQVTM and ANQGSEA. CDR3 length: 17 residues. V dropped 6 bases and J dropped 2 bases, with 25 bases sitting between them. Here the CDR3 reads CSVPNGPSAVPNYGYTF. The DNA for the CDR3 is TGCAGCGTGCCAAATGGCCCCTCAGCTGTTCCGAACTATGGCTACACCTTC.

V and J are TRBV5-5 and TRBJ1-5; TRBD1 is a possible D gene (5 bases). The CDR3 consists of 16 residues. Germline V gives CDR1 SGHKS, CDR2 YYEKEE (reference sequence). With 2 bases removed from V and 0 bases from J, the gap between germline ends came to 12 bases. CDR3 protein: CASSLLRGRSNQPQHF. The DNA for the CDR3 is TGTGCCAGCAGCTTATTAAGGGGTCGTAGCAATCAGCCCCAGCATTTT.

In its sample, this clonotype was seen a few times. A much larger clone differs from this one at a single base, so this may be a read error. The V and J genes are TRBV7-2 and TRBJ2-3; D call uncertain. The CDR3 sequence is 14 residues long. Trimming cost V 0 bases and J 9 bases, with 13 bases left between them. Germline lookup yields CDR1 SGHTA and CDR2 FQGNSA. DNA of the CDR3: TGTGCCAGCAGCTTAGCATTCGACCACCCCACGCAGTATTTT. This gives the protein CASSLAFDHPTQYF.

This chain joins TRBV4-3 and TRBJ2-5; D call uncertain. There are 16 residues in the CDR3. V lost 0 bases and J lost 5, with 16 bases in between. CDR1 and CDR2 from the germline V gene are LGHNA and YSLEER. DNA of the CDR3: TGCGCCAGCAGCCAAGATAGGAACAATCTCGGGGAGACCCAGTACTTC. This encodes CASSQDRNNLGETQYF.

CDR3 region: CASSQGSFTDTQYF. CDR3 nucleotides: TGCGCCAGCAGCCAAGGGAGCTTTACAGATACGCAGTATTTT. V is TRBV4-1 and J is TRBJ2-3; no reliable D call. Germline values: CDR1 MGHRA, CDR2 YSYEKL. V was pared by 1 base and J by 3 bases, with 8 bases between. CDR3 length: 14 amino acids.